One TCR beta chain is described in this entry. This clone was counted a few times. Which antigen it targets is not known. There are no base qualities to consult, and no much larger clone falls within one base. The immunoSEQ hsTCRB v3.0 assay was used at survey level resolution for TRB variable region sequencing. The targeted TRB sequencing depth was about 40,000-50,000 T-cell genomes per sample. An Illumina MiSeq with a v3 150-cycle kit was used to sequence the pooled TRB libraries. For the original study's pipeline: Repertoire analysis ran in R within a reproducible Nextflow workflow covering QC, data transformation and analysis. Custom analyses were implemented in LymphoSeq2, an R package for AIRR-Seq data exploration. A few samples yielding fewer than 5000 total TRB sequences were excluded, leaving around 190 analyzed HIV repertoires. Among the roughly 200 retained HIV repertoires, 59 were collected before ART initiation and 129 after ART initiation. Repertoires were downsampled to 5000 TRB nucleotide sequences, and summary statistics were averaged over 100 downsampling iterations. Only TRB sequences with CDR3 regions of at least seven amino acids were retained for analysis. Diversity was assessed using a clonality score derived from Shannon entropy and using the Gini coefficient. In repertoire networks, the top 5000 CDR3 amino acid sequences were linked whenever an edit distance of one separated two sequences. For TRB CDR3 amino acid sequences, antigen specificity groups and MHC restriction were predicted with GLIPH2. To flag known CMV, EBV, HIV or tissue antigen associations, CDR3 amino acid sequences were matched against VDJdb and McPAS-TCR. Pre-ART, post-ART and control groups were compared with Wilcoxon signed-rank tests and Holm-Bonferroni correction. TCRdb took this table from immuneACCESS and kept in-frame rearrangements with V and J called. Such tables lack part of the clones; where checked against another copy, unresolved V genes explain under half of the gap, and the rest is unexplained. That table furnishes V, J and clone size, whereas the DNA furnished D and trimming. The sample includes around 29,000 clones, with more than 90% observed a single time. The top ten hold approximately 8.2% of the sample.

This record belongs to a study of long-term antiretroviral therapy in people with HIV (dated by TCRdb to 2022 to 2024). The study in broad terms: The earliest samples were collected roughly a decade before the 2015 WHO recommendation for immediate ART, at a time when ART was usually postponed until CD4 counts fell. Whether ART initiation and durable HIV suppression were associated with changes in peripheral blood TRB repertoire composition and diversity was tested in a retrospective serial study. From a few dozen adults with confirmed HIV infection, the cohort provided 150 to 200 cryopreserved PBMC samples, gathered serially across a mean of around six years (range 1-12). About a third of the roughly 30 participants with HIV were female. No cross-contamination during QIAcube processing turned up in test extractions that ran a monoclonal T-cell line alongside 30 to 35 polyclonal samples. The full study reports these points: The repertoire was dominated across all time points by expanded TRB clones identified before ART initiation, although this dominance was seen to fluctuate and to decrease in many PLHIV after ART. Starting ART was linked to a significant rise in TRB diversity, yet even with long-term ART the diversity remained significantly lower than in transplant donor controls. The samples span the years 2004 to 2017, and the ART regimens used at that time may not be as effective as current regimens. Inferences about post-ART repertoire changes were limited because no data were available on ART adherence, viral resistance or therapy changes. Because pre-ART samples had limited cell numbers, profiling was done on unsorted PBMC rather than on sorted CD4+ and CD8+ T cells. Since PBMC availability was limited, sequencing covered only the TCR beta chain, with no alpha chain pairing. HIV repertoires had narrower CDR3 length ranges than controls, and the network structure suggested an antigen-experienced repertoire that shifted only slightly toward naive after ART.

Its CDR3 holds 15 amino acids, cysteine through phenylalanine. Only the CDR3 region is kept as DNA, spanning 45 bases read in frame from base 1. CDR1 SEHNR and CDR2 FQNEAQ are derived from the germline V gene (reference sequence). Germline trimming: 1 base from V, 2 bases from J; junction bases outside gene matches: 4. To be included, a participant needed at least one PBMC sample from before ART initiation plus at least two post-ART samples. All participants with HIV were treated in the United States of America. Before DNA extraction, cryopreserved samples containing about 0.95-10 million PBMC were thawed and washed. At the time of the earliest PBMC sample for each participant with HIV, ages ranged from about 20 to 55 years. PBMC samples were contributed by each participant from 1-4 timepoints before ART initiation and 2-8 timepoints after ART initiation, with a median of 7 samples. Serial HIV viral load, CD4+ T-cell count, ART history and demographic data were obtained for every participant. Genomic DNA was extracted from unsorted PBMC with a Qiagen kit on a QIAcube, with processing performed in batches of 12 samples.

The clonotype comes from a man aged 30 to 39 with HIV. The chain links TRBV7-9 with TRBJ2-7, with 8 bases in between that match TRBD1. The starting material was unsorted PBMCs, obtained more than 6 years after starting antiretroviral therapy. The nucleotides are TGTGCCAGCAGCTTAGAGGCAGGGGGCCCCTACGAGCAGTACTTC. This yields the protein CASSLEAGGPYEQYF.